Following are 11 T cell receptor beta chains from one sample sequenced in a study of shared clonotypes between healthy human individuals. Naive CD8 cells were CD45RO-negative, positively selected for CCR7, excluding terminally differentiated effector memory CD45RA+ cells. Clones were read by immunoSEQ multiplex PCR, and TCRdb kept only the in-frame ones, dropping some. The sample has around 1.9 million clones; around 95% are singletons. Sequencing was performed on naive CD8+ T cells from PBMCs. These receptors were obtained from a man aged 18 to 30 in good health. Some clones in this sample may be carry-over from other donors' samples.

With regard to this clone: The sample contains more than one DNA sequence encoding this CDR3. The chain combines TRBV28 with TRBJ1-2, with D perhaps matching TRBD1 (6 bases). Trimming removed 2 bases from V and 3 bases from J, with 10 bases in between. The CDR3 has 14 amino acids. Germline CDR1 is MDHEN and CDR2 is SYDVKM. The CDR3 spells CASSLLQGYYGYTF. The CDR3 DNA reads TGTGCCAGCAGTTTACTCCAGGGGTACTATGGCTACACCTTC.

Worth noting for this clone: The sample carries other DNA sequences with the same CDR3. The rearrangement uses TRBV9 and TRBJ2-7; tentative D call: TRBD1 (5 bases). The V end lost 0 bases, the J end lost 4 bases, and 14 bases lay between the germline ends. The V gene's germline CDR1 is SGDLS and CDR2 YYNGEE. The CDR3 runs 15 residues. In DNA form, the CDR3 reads TGTGCCAGCAGCGTAGGTCAGGGAAGGGGTTACGAGCAGTACTTC. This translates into CASSVGQGRGYEQYF.

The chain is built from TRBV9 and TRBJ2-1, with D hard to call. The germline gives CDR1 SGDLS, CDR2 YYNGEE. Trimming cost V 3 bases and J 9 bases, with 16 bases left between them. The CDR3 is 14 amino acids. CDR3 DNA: TGTGCCAGCAGCGGCCCGGGTTTTAGCAGTGAGCAGTTCTTC. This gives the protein CASSGPGFSSEQFF.

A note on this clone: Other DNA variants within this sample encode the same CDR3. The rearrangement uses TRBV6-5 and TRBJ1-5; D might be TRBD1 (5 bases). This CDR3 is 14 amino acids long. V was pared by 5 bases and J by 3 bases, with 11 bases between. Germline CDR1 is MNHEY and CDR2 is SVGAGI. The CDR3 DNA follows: TGTGCCAGCAGTCCCGGGGGAGACAATCAGCCCCAGCATTTT. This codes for CASSPGGDNQPQHF.

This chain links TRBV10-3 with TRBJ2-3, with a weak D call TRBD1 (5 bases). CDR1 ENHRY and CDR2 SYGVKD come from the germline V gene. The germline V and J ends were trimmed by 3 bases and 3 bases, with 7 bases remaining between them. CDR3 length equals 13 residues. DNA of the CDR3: TGTGCCATCAGTGACCCAGGGACAGATACGCAGTATTTT. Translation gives CAISDPGTDTQYF.

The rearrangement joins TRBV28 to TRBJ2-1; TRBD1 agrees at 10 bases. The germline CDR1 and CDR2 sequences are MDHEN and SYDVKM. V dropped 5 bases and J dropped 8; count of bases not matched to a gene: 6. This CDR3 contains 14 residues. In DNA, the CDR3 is TGTGCCAGCAGTCCCGGGACAGGGGCCTATGAGCAGTTCTTC. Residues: CASSPGTGAYEQFF.

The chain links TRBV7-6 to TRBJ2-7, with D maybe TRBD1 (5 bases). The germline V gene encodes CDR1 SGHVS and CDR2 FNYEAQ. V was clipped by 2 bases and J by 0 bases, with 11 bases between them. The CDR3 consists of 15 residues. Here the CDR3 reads CASSLLDSSSYEQYF. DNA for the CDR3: TGTGCCAGCAGCTTACTTGACAGTAGCTCCTACGAGCAGTACTTC.

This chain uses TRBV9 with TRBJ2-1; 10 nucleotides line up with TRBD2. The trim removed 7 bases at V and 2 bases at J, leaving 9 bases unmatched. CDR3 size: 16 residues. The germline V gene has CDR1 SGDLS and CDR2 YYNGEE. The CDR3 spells CASGSASGSTYNEQFF. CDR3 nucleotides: TGTGCCAGCGGCTCGGCTAGCGGGAGTACCTACAATGAGCAGTTCTTC.

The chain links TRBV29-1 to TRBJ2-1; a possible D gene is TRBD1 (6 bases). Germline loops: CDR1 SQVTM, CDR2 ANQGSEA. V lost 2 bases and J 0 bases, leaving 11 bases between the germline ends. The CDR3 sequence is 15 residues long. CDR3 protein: CSVEYQDSSYNEQFF. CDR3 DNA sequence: TGCAGCGTTGAATACCAGGACAGCTCCTACAATGAGCAGTTCTTC.

The CDR3 is CASSPDSNQPQHF. In DNA form, the CDR3 reads TGTGCCAGCTCACCAGACAGTAATCAGCCCCAGCATTTT. This chain uses TRBV18 with TRBJ1-5, with D tentatively TRBD1 (5 bases). Germline CDR1 KGHSH, CDR2 LQKENI. V lost 2 bases and J lost 4, with 6 bases in between. This CDR3 has 13 amino acids.

DNA of the CDR3: TGCAGCGTTGAAGGAGACATAACGGCGGGGGATGAGCAGTTCTTC. Translation: CSVEGDITAGDEQFF. The genes are TRBV29-1 and TRBJ2-1; 7 bases align to TRBD2. Trimming took 1 base from V and 8 from J; bases not matched to a gene: 11. CDR1 SQVTM and CDR2 ANQGSEA come from the germline V gene. The CDR3 covers 15 residues.